What follows are 21 T cell receptor beta chains derived from one specimen sequenced in a study of patients and donors after allogeneic stem cell transplantation. TCRdb re-called the RT-PCR reads through MiXCR, storing one row per CDR3 protein. The sample has about 2,600 distinct CDR3 sequences; roughly 15% are singletons. The sequencing sample was made of blood, either unsorted or a sorted T cell fraction (not recorded which). The receptors were sampled from a human donor who was either an allogeneic HSCT recipient or a stem cell or donor lymphocyte infusion donor (not recorded which). It is not recorded whose cells these are; they may come from a transplant donor.

This clonotype was counted between two and nine times. V gene TRBV2 combines with J gene TRBJ2-2, with 7 bases identical to TRBD1. V trimming: 8 bases; J trimming: 4 bases; junction bases outside the gene matches: 7. CDR3 length: 14 residues. CDR1 and CDR2 from the germline V gene are SNHLY and FYNNEI. CDR3 nucleotides: TGTGCCAGCCAACGGGACAGTAGCACCGGGGAGCTGTTTTTT. It encodes CASQRDSSTGELFF.

The chain recombines TRBV11-2 with TRBJ2-7, with TRBD2 matching 11 bases. The junction had 3 bases not matched to a gene; V was cut back by 3 bases and J by 2 bases. Germline assignment: CDR1 SGHAT and CDR2 FQNNGV. The CDR3 loop spans 15 amino acids. CDR3 loop: CASSFLAGGPYEQYF. The CDR3, as DNA: TGTGCCAGCAGCTTCTTAGCGGGAGGGCCCTACGAGCAGTACTTC.

The chain couples TRBV6-2 or TRBV6-3 to TRBJ1-2; D may be TRBD1 (6 bases). V lost 4 bases and J 10 bases, leaving 16 bases between the germline ends. Germline assignment: CDR1 MNHEY and CDR2 SVGEGT. The length of the CDR3 is 13 residues. The CDR3 nucleotides read TGTGCCAGCAGTTCCGGGACACGGATTGACTACACCTTC. This gives the protein CASSSGTRIDYTF.

CDR3 sequence (DNA): TGTGCCAGCAGCACTCGGGGGAATAGCAATCAGCCCCAGCATTTT. It encodes CASSTRGNSNQPQHF. The genes are TRBV7-2 and TRBJ1-5; tentative D call: TRBD1 (5 bases). This CDR3 is built from 15 residues. With 5 bases removed from V and 0 bases from J, the gap between germline ends came to 11 bases. Germline V lookup: CDR1 SGHTA, CDR2 FQGNSA.

Comment on this clonotype: At one end, the junction sequence differs from germline, possibly due to a read error. V is TRBV30 and J is TRBJ1-2; possible D gene TRBD1, 6 bases. The CDR3 sequence is 17 residues long. From germline, CDR1 is GTSNPN and CDR2 SVGIG (reference sequence). This CDR3 is CAWSVPLTSASLMRTAF. The CDR3 DNA reads as TGTGCCTGGAGTGTACCGTTGACTTCAGCCTCCCTAATGCGGACAGCCTTC.

This clonotype occurred a few times. CDR3 DNA: TGCGCCAGCAGCCCCGGCTGGGGTGGGAGCAATCAGCCCCAGCATTTT. Protein product: CASSPGWGGSNQPQHF. V gene TRBV5-1 combines with J gene TRBJ1-5; D gene ambiguous. Germline values: CDR1 SGHRS, CDR2 YFSETQ. This CDR3 is 16 amino acids long. V was trimmed by 4 bases and J by 1 base, leaving 15 bases between them.

This rearrangement joins TRBV12-3 or TRBV12-4 to TRBJ1-2, with 11 nucleotides matching TRBD1. CDR3 length equals 14 residues. The junction had 7 bases not matched to a gene; V was cut back by 6 bases and J by 7 bases. Here the CDR3 reads CASSPWTGGSGYTF. In nucleotides, the CDR3 is TGTGCCAGCAGCCCCTGGACAGGGGGCAGTGGCTACACCTTC.

The sample holds a few counts of this clonotype. This chain uses TRBV2 with TRBJ2-7, with TRBD2 matching over 8 bases. CDR3 length: 13 residues. Trimming removed 1 base from V and 11 bases from J; junction bases left unmatched: 7. From germline, CDR1 is SNHLY and CDR2 FYNNEI. The CDR3 DNA sequence: TGTGCCAGCAGTGAAGACCTAGCGGGTCAGGAGTACTTC. Protein product: CASSEDLAGQEYF.

The chain has TRBV2 and TRBJ1-1, with a possible D match to TRBD1 (5 bases). This CDR3 contains 13 residues. Germline lookup yields CDR1 SNHLY and CDR2 FYNNEI. Between the trimmed V and J ends, which lost 1 base and 10 bases, there was a span of 13 bases. CDR3 region: CASSEDRTLGAFF. The CDR3 DNA is TGTGCCAGCAGTGAAGATCGGACATTGGGAGCTTTCTTT.

This clonotype was found a few times. The genes are TRBV2 and TRBJ2-2; tentative D call: TRBD1 (5 bases). The CDR3 consists of 14 residues. CDR1 is SNHLY and CDR2 is FYNNEI in the germline V gene. V was clipped by 6 bases and J by 0 bases, with 8 bases between them. The CDR3: CASSRETNTGELFF. CDR3 DNA: TGTGCCAGCAGCAGGGAAACGAACACCGGGGAGCTGTTTTTT.

By sample share, this clonotype is medium-sized. This chain uses TRBV5-1 with TRBJ2-3, with 8 bases lining up with TRBD1. V lost 7 bases, J lost 2 bases, and 12 bases stayed unmatched. The CDR3 sequence is 16 residues long. Germline V gene sequence: CDR1 SGHRS, CDR2 YFSETQ. CDR3 bases: TGCGCCAGCCGGAACAATCCAGGGGGCACCACAGATACGCAGTATTTT. Its translation: CASRNNPGGTTDTQYF.

V usage is TRBV12-3 or TRBV12-4 and J usage is TRBJ1-5, with D possibly TRBD1 on 6 matching bases. V lost 6 bases and J lost 6, with 12 bases in between. The CDR3 loop spans 13 amino acids. The CDR3 bases are TGTGCCAGCAGCTTCCAGGGGCTTCAGCCCCAGCATTTT. Protein product: CASSFQGLQPQHF.

The chain uses TRBV25-1 and TRBJ1-3; D is unresolved. CDR3 length equals 15 residues. V lost 6 bases and J 4 bases, leaving 16 bases between the germline ends. The germline V gene encodes CDR1 MGHDK and CDR2 SYGVNS. This chain's CDR3 is CASRAPGPAGNTIYF. The CDR3 bases are TGTGCCAGCAGGGCACCTGGACCGGCCGGAAACACCATATATTTT.

This chain connects TRBV20-1 to TRBJ1-6, with D possibly being TRBD1 (5 bases). Trimming pared 5 bases from V and 7 bases from J, leaving 15 bases between. Looked up from germline, CDR1 is DFQATT and CDR2 is SNEGSKA (reference sequence). This CDR3 region has 14 residues. The CDR3 here is CSAEDRRDNSPLHF. The DNA for the CDR3 is TGCAGTGCTGAAGACAGACGGGACAATTCACCCCTCCACTTT.

The chain joins TRBV29-1 to TRBJ2-7; D not resolved. Trimming took off 7 bases at V and 6 bases at J, with 10 bases between the two ends. The CDR3 has 10 residues. Germline loops: CDR1 SQVTM, CDR2 ANQGSEA. The CDR3 reads CSATISEQYF. The CDR3 nucleotides read TGCAGCGCCACGATTAGCGAGCAGTACTTC.

This clonotype is a singleton in its sample. The genes are TRBV7-2 and TRBJ1-2, with unresolved D. Germline V CDR1 and CDR2: SGHTA, FQGNSA. This CDR3 contains 15 residues. The V gene lost 1 base and the J gene lost 4 bases, with 13 bases spanning the gap. The CDR3 region has the DNA TGTGCCAGCAGCTTAGGAGTTAGCGGCGGCTATGGCTACACCTTC. It yields the protein CASSLGVSGGYGYTF.

The rearrangement links TRBV30 to TRBJ2-1, with TRBD2 as a possible D gene (5 bases). The CDR3 sequence is 13 residues long. Germline V lookup: CDR1 GTSNPN, CDR2 SVGIG (reference sequence). V lost 0 bases and J lost 6, with 9 bases in between. In DNA, the CDR3 is TGTGCCTGGAGTGTGCGGAGCGGCAATGAGCAGTTCTTC. Amino acid sequence: CAWSVRSGNEQFF.

By share, this clonotype counts as large. The chain is built from TRBV28 and TRBJ2-5; 7 bases match TRBD2. Per germline, CDR1 MDHEN and CDR2 SYDVKM. V lost 3 bases to trimming and J lost 3 bases; unmatched junction nucleotides: 1. CDR3 size: 13 residues. This CDR3 is CASSLLAEETQYF. In nucleotides, the CDR3 is TGTGCCAGCAGTTTGCTAGCGGAAGAGACCCAGTACTTC.

The rearrangement links TRBV28 to TRBJ1-2; 7 bases map to TRBD1. The CDR3 extends over 12 amino acids. V shed 4 bases, J shed 6 bases, and the junction held 2 bases outside the gene matches. Germline CDR1 MDHEN, CDR2 SYDVKM. CDR3 sequence: CASSSGGNGYTF. The DNA of the CDR3 is TGTGCCAGCAGTTCAGGGGGTAATGGCTACACCTTC.

This clonotype is categorized as medium-sized. V gene TRBV2 combines with J gene TRBJ2-1, with 11 bases identical to TRBD2. V lost 9 bases and J lost 5; bases outside the gene matches: 3. The germline V gene encodes CDR1 SNHLY and CDR2 FYNNEI. The CDR3 runs to 13 residues. CDR3 sequence: CAREGLADNEQFF. The CDR3 nucleotides are TGTGCCAGAGAGGGACTAGCGGACAATGAGCAGTTCTTC.

This clonotype came up a few times. The chain is built from TRBV5-6 and TRBJ1-2, with D perhaps TRBD1 (5 bases). The germline gives CDR1 SGHDT, CDR2 YYEEEE. V was trimmed by 0 bases and J by 3 bases, leaving 9 bases between them. The CDR3 runs to 14 residues. The CDR3 DNA reads TGTGCCAGCAGCTTGGACAGGAACTACTATGGCTACACCTTC. It codes for CASSLDRNYYGYTF.